Below are 23 T cell receptor beta chains sequenced from a single sample in a study of neurological immune-mediated disorders. TCRdb passed the 5' RACE reads through MiXCR, listing each CDR3 protein once. The sample holds roughly 36,000 distinct CDR3 sequences, approximately 7% seen once. Sequenced: CD4+ T cells from blood. The receptors were sampled from a man aged 45 to 65 in good health.

The chain carries TRBV7-2 and TRBJ2-3; no reliable D call. CDR1 is SGHTA and CDR2 is FQGNSA in the germline V gene. Trimming stripped 3 bases from V and 0 bases from J, with 13 bases between. This CDR3 spans 16 amino acids. This chain's CDR3 is CASSFSLSGSTDTQYF. DNA of the CDR3: TGTGCCAGCAGCTTCTCTTTGTCTGGGAGCACAGATACGCAGTATTTT. The entire variable domain, with the rest obtained from reference TRBV7-2 and TRBJ2-3, is as follows: GAGVSQSPSNKVTEKGKDVELRCDPISGHTALYWYRQSLGQGLEFLIYFQGNSAPDKSGLPSDRFSAERTGGSVSTLTIQRTQQEDSAVYLCASSFSLSGSTDTQYFGPGTRLTVL.

This clonotype was seen repeatedly, ten times or more. V is TRBV12-3 or TRBV12-4 and J is TRBJ1-6; TRBD1 might be the D (5 bases). The CDR3 loop spans 16 amino acids. V was pared by 1 base and J by 6 bases, with 13 bases between. Here the CDR3 reads CASSLGPGGSNSPLHF. The CDR3 bases are TGTGCCAGCAGTTTAGGTCCCGGGGGTAGTAATTCACCCCTCCACTTT.

This clonotype was detected many times. V gene TRBV5-1 combines with J gene TRBJ2-7; TRBD2 might be the D (5 bases). The CDR3 spans 14 residues. With 0 bases removed from V and 2 bases from J, the gap between germline ends came to 9 bases. Germline CDR1 and CDR2: SGHRS and YFSETQ. Here the CDR3 DNA reads TGCGCCAGCAGCTTGGGAGGGTTTCCCTACGAGCAGTACTTC. This sequence encodes CASSLGGFPYEQYF. The variable domain in full, with the rest retrieved from reference TRBV5-1 and TRBJ2-7, is KAGVTQTPRYLIKTRGQQVTLSCSPISGHRSVSWYQQTPGQGLQFLFEYFSETQRNKGNFPGRFSGRQFSNSRSEMNVSTLELGDSALYLCASSLGGFPYEQYFGPGTRLTVT.

This clonotype was observed many times. As the CDR3 is not closed by the conserved phenylalanine or tryptophan, this likely results from a read error. Because the CDR3's place on the DNA is in doubt, the DNA is left out and the CDR3 is given as listed by TCRdb. V and J are TRBV7-8 and TRBJ2-4; the table's TRBD2 call for D was not verified on the DNA. The germline CDR1 and CDR2 sequences are SGHVS and FQNEAQ. The CDR3 sequence runs 11 residues, both termini included. The CDR3 spells CASSSRLAPSG.

This clonotype appeared many times. The chain carries TRBV20-1 and TRBJ2-7; D may be TRBD2 (6 bases). This CDR3 region has 12 residues. The V gene lost 0 bases and the J gene lost 5 bases, with 8 bases spanning the gap. CDR1 is DFQATT and CDR2 is SNEGSKA in the germline V gene (reference sequence). The CDR3 loop reads CSARDREDEQYF. DNA of the CDR3: TGCAGTGCTAGAGACAGGGAGGACGAGCAGTACTTC.

This clonotype was counted many times. CDR3 amino acids: CSAWTGASGVLTF. The DNA for the CDR3 is TGCAGTGCGTGGACCGGGGCCTCCGGCGTCCTGACTTTC. The chain links TRBV20-1 to TRBJ2-6, with D possibly being TRBD1 or TRBD2 (5 bases each). V lost 6 bases and J lost 12, with 18 bases in between. The CDR3 totals 13 residues. Germline lookup yields CDR1 DFQATT and CDR2 SNEGSKA (reference sequence).

This clonotype was observed many times. The V and J genes are TRBV3-1 and TRBJ2-2; either TRBD1 or TRBD2 may fit D (5 bases each). The CDR3 contains 15 residues. CDR1 and CDR2 from the germline V gene are LGHDT and YNNKEL (reference sequence). Trimming pared 6 bases from V and 3 bases from J, leaving 14 bases between. The CDR3 protein is CASSNRDHHTGELFF. DNA for the CDR3: TGTGCCAGCAGTAACCGGGACCACCACACCGGGGAGCTGTTTTTT. Looking up the rest from reference TRBV3-1 and TRBJ2-2 gives the full variable domain: DTAVSQTPKYLVTQMGNDKSIKCEQNLGHDTMYWYKQDSKKFLKIMFSYNNKELIINETVPNRFSPKSPDKAHLNLHINSLELGDSAVYFCASSNRDHHTGELFFGEGSRLTVL.

Turning to this clonotype: One end of the junction fails to match germline, which may point to a read error. This chain connects TRBV20-1 to TRBJ1-5, with TRBD1 identical over 8 bases. Germline CDR1 is DFQATT and CDR2 is SNEGSKA (reference sequence). The CDR3 consists of 14 residues. CDR3 in amino acids: CSALDRAGNQLQHF. DNA for the CDR3: TGCAGTGCCCTGGACAGGGCGGGCAATCAGCTCCAGCATTTT.

This clonotype occurred many times. The chain links TRBV25-1 to TRBJ2-1; possibly TRBD1 for D (6 bases). Trimming took 3 bases from V and 10 from J, leaving 19 bases between them. The CDR3 is made up of 15 amino acids. Germline loops: CDR1 MGHDK, CDR2 SYGVNS. The CDR3 DNA is TGTGCCAGCAGTGATATAGACAGGTCATCAGGAGAGCAGTTCTTC. Its translation: CASSDIDRSSGEQFF.

In this sample, this clonotype turned up many times. CDR3 sequence (DNA): TGTGCCAGCAGCTTACAGGGCAGCTCCTATAATTCACCCCTCCACTTT. Translated: CASSLQGSSYNSPLHF. The chain links TRBV7-8 to TRBJ1-6; possible D gene TRBD1, 5 bases. CDR1 and CDR2 from the germline V gene are SGHVS and FQNEAQ. This CDR3 has 16 amino acids. Deletions cut 2 bases from V and 0 bases from J, with 8 bases between.

J is TRBJ2-1 and V is TRBV20-1; 7 nucleotides align to TRBD2. Germline V gives CDR1 DFQATT, CDR2 SNEGSKA (reference sequence). The CDR3 loop spans 16 amino acids. V was clipped by 6 bases and J by 3 bases; unmatched bases: 14. DNA of the CDR3: TGCAGTGCCCAGATCATGGCGGCTAGCGGCTACAATGAGCAGTTCTTC. This translates into CSAQIMAASGYNEQFF.

This clonotype was detected ten times or more. This chain's CDR3 is CASSQVDFYNEQFF. For the CDR3, the DNA is TGTGCCAGCAGCCAAGTAGACTTCTACAATGAGCAGTTCTTC. This chain connects TRBV14 to TRBJ2-1; D is unresolved. The CDR3 consists of 14 residues. The V gene lost 1 base and the J gene lost 3 bases, with 7 bases spanning the gap. From germline, CDR1 is SGHDN and CDR2 FVKESK.

This clonotype was counted at least ten times. The CDR3 region has the DNA TGCAGCGTTGTAGTAGCGACAGATACGCAGTATTTT. Translation gives CSVVVATDTQYF. The chain links TRBV29-1 to TRBJ2-3; D is perhaps TRBD2 (5 bases). The CDR3 runs 12 residues. CDR1 and CDR2 from the germline V gene are SQVTM and ANQGSEA. The ends were cut back, 4 bases at V and 3 bases at J, with 8 bases in the middle.

This clonotype was picked up many times. The genes are TRBV4-1 and TRBJ2-1; 8 bases match TRBD1. The J segment lost 6 bases and the V segment lost 4 bases, leaving 14 bases of the junction unmatched. CDR3 length: 17 amino acids. The V gene's germline CDR1 is MGHRA and CDR2 YSYEKL. The CDR3 here is CASSPPSRTGYFNEQFF. Written as DNA, the CDR3 is TGCGCCAGCAGCCCCCCTAGCAGGACAGGGTACTTCAATGAGCAGTTCTTC.

This clonotype was seen at least ten times. This sequence joins TRBV4-1 and TRBJ2-5; 9 nucleotides align to TRBD2. V shed 5 bases and J 1 base; nucleotides not matched to a gene: 8. From germline, CDR1 is MGHRA and CDR2 YSYEKL. This CDR3 has 16 residues. DNA for the CDR3: TGCGCCAGCAGCGGGTGGACTAGCGAGATCCAAGAGACCCAGTACTTC. It codes for CASSGWTSEIQETQYF.

Ten or more counts support this clonotype. This rearrangement joins TRBV20-1 to TRBJ2-1; no clear D. The germline gives CDR1 DFQATT, CDR2 SNEGSKA (reference sequence). This CDR3 is 18 amino acids long. V was shortened by 3 bases and J by 2 bases, with 23 bases between the two germline ends. This chain's CDR3 is CSASVPDSLVSPYNEQFF. The CDR3 DNA reads as TGCAGTGCTAGCGTCCCCGACTCTCTCGTCTCTCCCTACAATGAGCAGTTCTTC.

This clonotype was observed at least ten times. The chain employs TRBV5-6 and TRBJ2-1, with D possibly being TRBD2 (6 bases). CDR1 and CDR2 from the germline V gene are SGHDT and YYEEEE. V was trimmed by 1 base and J by 7 bases, leaving 18 bases between them. This CDR3 is 16 amino acids long. CDR3 sequence: CASSLLYDLEGNEQFF. Here the CDR3 DNA reads TGTGCCAGCAGCTTGCTCTATGACCTGGAGGGTAATGAGCAGTTCTTC.

By sample fraction, this clonotype is medium-sized (0.01 to 0.1%). V and J are TRBV7-2 and TRBJ1-2; D uncertain. Trimming shortened V by 7 bases and J by 1 base, and 16 bases separated the two germline ends. The V gene's germline CDR1 is SGHTA and CDR2 FQGNSA. There are 15 residues in the CDR3. The CDR3 sequence: CASTRQSGDNYGYTF. For the CDR3, the DNA is TGTGCCAGCACTCGGCAGTCGGGAGATAACTATGGCTACACCTTC. The whole variable domain, filled in from reference TRBV7-2 and TRBJ1-2, reads GAGVSQSPSNKVTEKGKDVELRCDPISGHTALYWYRQSLGQGLEFLIYFQGNSAPDKSGLPSDRFSAERTGGSVSTLTIQRTQQEDSAVYLCASTRQSGDNYGYTFGSGTRLTVV.

This clonotype has a count of ten or more. The rearrangement links TRBV7-2 to TRBJ1-5; D perhaps matches TRBD1 (6 bases). CDR1 and CDR2 (germline): SGHTA, FQGNSA. V lost 5 bases to trimming and J lost 7 bases, with 12 bases between them. CDR3 size: 13 residues. The CDR3 loop reads CASSTQGSQPQHF. Here the CDR3 DNA reads TGTGCCAGCAGCACCCAGGGGAGCCAGCCCCAGCATTTT.

This chain uses TRBV7-2 with TRBJ2-7, with 8 bases that match TRBD2. This CDR3 comprises 13 residues. J gave up 6 bases and V 3 bases, and 4 bases lay outside the gene matches. CDR1 is SGHTA, CDR2 FQGNSA, per germline. The CDR3 spells CASSFGLAFEQYF. The CDR3 DNA reads as TGTGCCAGCAGCTTCGGACTAGCCTTCGAGCAGTACTTC.

This clonotype was picked up a small number of times. This chain links TRBV11-2 with TRBJ2-3; TRBD2 aligns across 12 bases. The trim removed 8 bases at V and 5 bases at J, leaving 2 bases unmatched. This CDR3 contains 13 residues. Per germline, CDR1 SGHAT and CDR2 FQNNGV. The CDR3 reads CASLTSGRDTQYF. The CDR3, as DNA: TGTGCCAGCCTGACTAGCGGGAGAGATACGCAGTATTTT. The full variable domain, in which reference TRBV11-2 and TRBJ2-3 provide the parts outside the CDR3, is EAGVAQSPRYKIIEKRQSVAFWCNPISGHATLYWYQQILGQGPKLLIQFQNNGVVDDSQLPKDRFSAERLKGVDSTLKIQPAKLEDSAVYLCASLTSGRDTQYFGPGTRLTVL.

There are many counts of this clonotype. The rearrangement uses TRBV28 and TRBJ1-6; D remains unclear. This CDR3 region has 17 residues. Germline loops: CDR1 MDHEN, CDR2 SYDVKM. Trimming pared 6 bases from V and 5 bases from J, leaving 20 bases between. CDR3 bases: TGTGCCAGCAGCCTTACCCTGAATAAATTCAATAATTCACCCCTCCACTTT. The encoded protein is CASSLTLNKFNNSPLHF.

This clonotype was detected ten times or more. The J gene is TRBJ2-7, the V gene TRBV5-1; TRBD1 or TRBD2 may be the D gene (5 bases each). V gave up 3 bases and J gave up 0 bases, with 13 bases separating them. The germline V gene has CDR1 SGHRS and CDR2 YFSETQ. This CDR3 contains 15 residues. CDR3 region: CASSSGPGSSYEQYF. The CDR3 nucleotides are TGCGCCAGCAGCTCAGGCCCAGGGAGCTCCTACGAGCAGTACTTC.